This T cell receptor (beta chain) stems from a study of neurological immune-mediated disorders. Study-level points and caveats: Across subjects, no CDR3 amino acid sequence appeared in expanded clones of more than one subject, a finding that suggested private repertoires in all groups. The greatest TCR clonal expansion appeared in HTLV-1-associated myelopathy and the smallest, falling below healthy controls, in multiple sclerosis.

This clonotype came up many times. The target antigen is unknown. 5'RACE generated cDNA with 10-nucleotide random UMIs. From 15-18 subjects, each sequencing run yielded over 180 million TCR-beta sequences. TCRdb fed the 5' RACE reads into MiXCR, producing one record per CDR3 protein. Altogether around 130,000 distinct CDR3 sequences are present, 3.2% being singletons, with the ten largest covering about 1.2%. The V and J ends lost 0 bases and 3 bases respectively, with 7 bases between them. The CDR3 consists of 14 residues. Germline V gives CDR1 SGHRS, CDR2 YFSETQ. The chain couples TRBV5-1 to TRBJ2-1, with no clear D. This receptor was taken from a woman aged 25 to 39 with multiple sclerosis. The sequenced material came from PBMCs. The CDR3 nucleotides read TGCGCCAGCAGCTTGGAGGCAGGCTACAATGAGCAGTTCTTC. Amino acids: CASSLEAGYNEQFF. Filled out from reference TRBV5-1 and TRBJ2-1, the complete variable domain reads KAGVTQTPRYLIKTRGQQVTLSCSPISGHRSVSWYQQTPGQGLQFLFEYFSETQRNKGNFPGRFSGRQFSNSRSEMNVSTLELGDSALYLCASSLEAGYNEQFFGPGTRLTVL.